This is a list of T cell receptor beta chains from one sample in a study of blood T cell repertoires in COVID-19. TCRdb's copy holds only in-frame clones and misses some; the assay was immunoSEQ multiplex PCR. Of some 420,000 clones listed, 85% to 90% are singletons. The material sequenced was PBMCs or T cells enriched from blood (not recorded which). These receptors were obtained from a man aged 25 to 40 who had recovered from COVID-19. The conserved cysteine and the conserved F or W are not part of the CDR3 here.

TRBJ2-1	TRBV7-2	ASRAGGAGGFNEQF
TRBJ2-1	TRBV6-1	ASSEDPFERDGVNEQF
TRBJ2-1	TRBV5-1	ASSLGGGTSYNEQF
TRBJ2-7	TRBV27	ASSSPRGEQY
TRBJ2-7	TRBV28	ASSSTSGRYLSYEQY
TRBJ2-2	TRBV6-1	ASSELAGHTGELF
TRBJ2-7	TRBV27	ASSSGFSYEQY
TRBJ1-4	TRBV28	ASSTGPPGEKLF
TRBJ1-4	TRBV7-2	ASSLGGNEKLF
TRBJ2-1	TRBV12-1	ASSIRPGLAGEVQF
TRBJ1-2	TRBV27	ASSVTGTLAGYGYT
TRBJ2-1	TRBV5-6	ASSPWAGEQF
TRBJ2-2	TRBV7-8	ASTSGPTNTGELF
TRBJ1-2	TRBV28	ASNFATAYGYT
TRBJ2-1	TRBV5-1	ASSLGLAGSSYNEQF
TRBJ2-7	TRBV5-6	ASSWSTGNPYEQY
TRBJ1-1	TRBV6-5	ASSSTSQGAAEAF
TRBJ2-7	TRBV4-1	ASSWDREDEQY
TRBJ2-5	TRBV7-9	ASSGGLTPQETQY
TRBJ1-5	TRBV28	ASSPGQAPSGYQPQH
TRBJ2-5	TRBV29-1	SVGMGARETQY
TRBJ2-3	TRBV6-5	ATTDSSTDTQY
TRBJ2-7	TRBV28	ASSLVSGGLYYEQY
TRBJ2-7	TRBV18	ASSDRVGEQY
TRBJ2-3	TRBV19	AGTSGNTDTQY